The 6 T cell receptor beta chains below come from one sample, sequenced in a study of graft-versus-host responses after intestinal transplantation. Assay: immunoSEQ multiplex PCR; the TCRdb copy retains only in-frame clones and omits some. The sample gives about 19,000 clones, approximately 86% of which show up once; 9.4% is in the top ten. The sequencing used PBMCs, collected 220 to 240 days after intestinal transplant. Receptors were obtained from a human patient who received an intestinal transplant, so some T cells may come from the graft donor.

V and J are TRBV6-5 and TRBJ1-1; 9 nucleotides align to TRBD1. Per the germline V gene, CDR1 is MNHEY and CDR2 is SVGAGI. The J segment lost 1 base and the V segment lost 5 bases, leaving 5 bases of the junction unmatched. This CDR3 region has 15 residues. The CDR3 DNA follows: TGTGCCAGCAGTGCCGGGACAGGGAGGAACACTGAAGCTTTCTTT. Protein: CASSAGTGRNTEAFF.

This chain uses TRBV6-1 with TRBJ2-7, with D possibly TRBD2 on 6 matching bases. The CDR3 loop spans 10 amino acids. Germline CDR1 reads MNHNS; CDR2 reads SASEGT. Trimming took off 7 bases at V and 5 bases at J, with 6 bases between the two ends. In nucleotides, the CDR3 is TGTGCCAGCACGGGGGACGAGCAGTACTTC. Its protein product is CASTGDEQYF.

This clone was recorded only once. This rearrangement joins TRBV7-9 to TRBJ2-1; 7 bases map to TRBD2. With V trimmed by 2 bases and J by 3 bases, 7 bases remained unmatched. The CDR3 is 16 amino acids. Looked up from germline, CDR1 is SEHNR and CDR2 is FQNEAQ (reference sequence). The chain's CDR3 is CASSLPRGVDYNEQFF. CDR3 nucleotides: TGTGCCAGCAGCTTACCACGGGGGGTCGACTACAATGAGCAGTTCTTC.

This chain connects TRBV7-3 to TRBJ1-4; 8 nucleotides line up with TRBD1. The V segment lost 0 bases and the J segment 7 bases; nucleotides outside the gene matches: 4. This CDR3 is 15 amino acids long. CDR1 and CDR2 (germline): SGHTA, FQGTGA. The CDR3 DNA is TGTGCCAGCAGCTTAACGACAGGGGAGGGTGAAAAACTGTTTTTT. It codes for CASSLTTGEGEKLFF.

CDR3 DNA: TGTGCCAGCAGAAGACTAGCGGACACAGATACGCAGTATTTT. Amino acids: CASRRLADTDTQYF. The chain links TRBV6-4 to TRBJ2-3; 9 bases align to TRBD2. This CDR3 comprises 14 residues. The germline V gene encodes CDR1 MRHNA and CDR2 SNTAGT. V shed 6 bases, J shed 2 bases, and the junction held 3 bases outside the gene matches.

V gene TRBV5-6 combines with J gene TRBJ2-2; D not certain. Germline CDR1 and CDR2: SGHDT and YYEEEE. Trimming pared 4 bases from V and 7 bases from J, leaving 11 bases between. CDR3 size: 13 residues. DNA of the CDR3: TGTGCCAGCAGCGAACCGAAACACGGGGAGCTGTTTTTT. Translating it yields CASSEPKHGELFF.